This passage covers 10 T cell receptor beta chains from one sample sequenced in a study of response to subunit inactivated influenza vaccine. MiXCR, applied by TCRdb to the RT-PCR reads, yields one record per CDR3 protein. The sample records hundreds of thousands of distinct CDR3 sequences, about 15% being singletons. The sample consisted of PBMCs from blood, taken 12 days after vaccination. These receptors were obtained from a man aged 50-60 years who received an inactivated influenza vaccine.

In this sample, this clonotype turned up many times. This chain links TRBV28 with TRBJ2-3; TRBD2 matches 10 bases. Germline V lookup: CDR1 MDHEN, CDR2 SYDVKM. CDR3 length: 16 amino acids. The junction had 11 bases not matched to a gene; V was cut back by 3 bases and J by 8 bases. Here the CDR3 DNA reads TGTGCCAGCAGTTTTCGACCTAGCGGGAGTATGGGTACGCAGTATTTT. This gives the protein CASSFRPSGSMGTQYF.

This clonotype was counted a few times. This chain links TRBV20-1 with TRBJ2-7; 7 bases fit TRBD2. The germline CDR1 and CDR2 sequences are DFQATT and SNEGSKA (reference sequence). The CDR3 is made up of 16 amino acids. Unmatched junction bases numbered 12, after V lost 3 bases and J lost 1 base. CDR3 sequence (DNA): TGCAGTGCTAGGGCCCCGTCTAGCGGACCTTCCTACGAGCAGTACTTC. This gives the protein CSARAPSSGPSYEQYF.

Regarding this clonotype: A junction boundary mismatches the germline segment, possibly from a read error. The rearrangement uses TRBV20-1 and TRBJ2-3, with 7 bases identical to TRBD1. Germline V lookup: CDR1 DFQATT, CDR2 SNEGSKA (reference sequence). The CDR3 contains 12 residues. The DNA for the CDR3 is TGCAGTGTGGGACAGTCTGCAGATACGCGGTATTTT. Residues: CSVGQSADTRYF.

This clonotype has only a few counts. This chain links TRBV5-1 with TRBJ1-4, with 7 bases matching TRBD1. The CDR3 runs 16 residues. The V segment lost 2 bases and the J segment 1 base; nucleotides outside the gene matches: 5. In germline, CDR1 is SGHRS, CDR2 YFSETQ. CDR3 DNA: TGCGCCAGCAGCTTAGTAGGGGGCGGAACTAATGAAAAACTGTTTTTT. Its protein product is CASSLVGGGTNEKLFF.

This clonotype was found once. The V and J genes are TRBV11-2 and TRBJ2-7; D not resolved. Germline values: CDR1 SGHAT, CDR2 FQNNGV. CDR3 length equals 14 residues. Trimming took 8 bases from V and 0 from J, leaving 14 bases between them. In nucleotides, the CDR3 is TGTGCCAGCCGTACCCCAGGTAGCTCCTACGAGCAGTACTTC. Residues: CASRTPGSSYEQYF. The full variable domain, rest sourced from reference TRBV11-2 and TRBJ2-7, is EAGVAQSPRYKIIEKRQSVAFWCNPISGHATLYWYQQILGQGPKLLIQFQNNGVVDDSQLPKDRFSAERLKGVDSTLKIQPAKLEDSAVYLCASRTPGSSYEQYFGPGTRLTVT.

The J gene is TRBJ1-2, the V gene TRBV29-1; the match to TRBD1 covers 9 bases. Germline V gene sequence: CDR1 SQVTM, CDR2 ANQGSEA. This CDR3 region has 13 residues. V dropped 7 bases and J dropped 0; count of bases not matched to a gene: 3. The CDR3 region has the DNA TGCAGCGCCGGGACAGGGCCTAACTATGGCTACACCTTC. Translated, it gives CSAGTGPNYGYTF.

As to this clonotype: A much more abundant neighbour one base away suggests this may be a read error. The rearrangement uses TRBV7-8 and TRBJ2-1; 8 nucleotides agree with TRBD2. CDR1 SGHVS and CDR2 FQNEAQ come from the germline V gene. CDR3 size: 16 residues. Losses at the gene ends were 1 base for V and 3 bases for J; bases not matched to a gene: 5. CDR3 sequence (DNA): TGTGCCAGCAGCTTAGGGGGACTAGAGGGCTACAATGAGCAGTTCTTC. This codes for CASSLGGLEGYNEQFF.

The chain couples TRBV5-5 to TRBJ1-3, with 7 bases lining up with TRBD1. The CDR3 loop spans 16 amino acids. Germline CDR1 reads SGHKS; CDR2 reads YYEKEE (reference sequence). Trimming cost V 3 bases and J 0 bases; bases outside gene matches: 6. Here the CDR3 reads CASSSTGAFSGNTIYF. The CDR3 nucleotides are TGTGCCAGCAGCTCTACAGGGGCTTTCTCTGGAAACACCATATATTTT.

This clonotype came up many times. The chain couples TRBV18 to TRBJ2-7; 11 positions agree with TRBD1. J was trimmed by 6 bases and V by 2 bases; bases with no gene match: 3. The CDR3 sequence is 14 residues long. Germline CDR1 and CDR2: KGHSH and LQKENI. CDR3 protein: CASSPGQGAGEQYF. Written as DNA, the CDR3 is TGTGCCAGCTCACCAGGACAGGGGGCTGGCGAGCAGTACTTC. Together with reference TRBV18 and TRBJ2-7, the CDR3 gives the full variable domain: NAGVMQNPRHLVRRRGQEARLRCSPMKGHSHVYWYRQLPEEGLKFMVYLQKENIIDESGMPKERFSAEFPKEGPSILRIQQVVRGDSAAYFCASSPGQGAGEQYFGPGTRLTVT.

This clonotype has a handful of counts. The rearrangement joins TRBV4-2 to TRBJ2-1, with TRBD2 matching over 7 bases. Germline loops: CDR1 LGHNA, CDR2 YNFKEQ. The CDR3 runs 18 residues. With 2 bases clipped from V and 5 bases from J, the junction kept 15 bases outside the gene matches. CDR3 bases: TGTGCCAGCAGCCAAAACCGACGGGACTACCCTTACGACAATGAGCAGTTCTTC. As protein: CASSQNRRDYPYDNEQFF.